Listed below are T cell receptor beta chains from one sample, sequenced in a study of CD8 T cells in ankylosing spondylitis. TCRdb analysed the 5' RACE reads with MiXCR anew, one entry per CDR3 protein. The sample lists a few hundred thousand distinct CDR3 sequences, more than 20% occurring once. Input material: blood, either unsorted or a sorted T cell fraction (not recorded which). The source of these receptors is a male donor with ankylosing spondylitis. CDR3s include the opening cysteine and the closing phenylalanine or tryptophan.

cdr3_aa j_call v_call
CASTKGQLNTEAFF TRBJ1-1 TRBV9
CASSRDHGRTNSPLHF TRBJ1-6 TRBV6-1
CASSPPGGLSSPLHF TRBJ1-6 TRBV6-1
CASSPTQYF TRBJ2-5 TRBV9
CASSQRTGGVNEQFF TRBJ2-1 TRBV6-2/TRBV6-3
CASSLSRLAGGTSYNEQFF TRBJ2-1 TRBV27
CASSDAPNTIYF TRBJ1-3 TRBV25-1
CASSLARGPRNTIYF TRBJ1-3 TRBV7-6
CASTDRGRTDTQYF TRBJ2-3 TRBV2
CSARDRGGKYNEQFF TRBJ2-1 TRBV20-1
CSASGQGAGFTEAFF TRBJ1-1 TRBV20-1
CASSLTSGRSEQYF TRBJ2-7 TRBV9
CASSRAGDRNEQFF TRBJ2-1 TRBV5-1
CASSSLGKGSNQPQHF TRBJ1-5 TRBV7-2
CSASSGSTDTQYF TRBJ2-3 TRBV20-1
CASSDRGAETQYF TRBJ2-5 TRBV6-1
CASTPGLAGGPYEQYF TRBJ2-7 TRBV7-9
CASSLRGDTGLETQYF TRBJ2-5 TRBV5-1
CSVEPAGEVQYF TRBJ2-7 TRBV29-1
CASSLFQGIQETQYF TRBJ2-5 TRBV11-3
CSASFSGQGPYEQYF TRBJ2-7 TRBV20-1
CASSFPLAPYEQYF TRBJ2-7 TRBV7-9
CASSHGQGPRMNTEAFF TRBJ1-1 TRBV3-1
CASTGRVRETQYF TRBJ2-5 TRBV2
CASSSGLAGSETQYF TRBJ2-5 TRBV5-1
CASSLVYSQISYEQYF TRBJ2-7 TRBV5-1
CASSQNGDTQYF TRBJ2-3 TRBV7-9
CASSRLAGDGETQYF TRBJ2-5 TRBV12-3/TRBV12-4
CASSSGWGNNEQFF TRBJ2-1 TRBV7-8
CASSAGTSGRVNTGELFF TRBJ2-2 TRBV18
CASSLGTADQPQHF TRBJ1-5 TRBV5-8
CASSGTGTSYNEQFF TRBJ2-1 TRBV5-5
CASSTGQDNYGYTF TRBJ1-2 TRBV12-3/TRBV12-4
CASSPRTSGSQYEQYF TRBJ2-7 TRBV27
CGTGDAEAFF TRBJ1-1 TRBV20-1
CASGHYSETQYF TRBJ2-5 TRBV12-3/TRBV12-4